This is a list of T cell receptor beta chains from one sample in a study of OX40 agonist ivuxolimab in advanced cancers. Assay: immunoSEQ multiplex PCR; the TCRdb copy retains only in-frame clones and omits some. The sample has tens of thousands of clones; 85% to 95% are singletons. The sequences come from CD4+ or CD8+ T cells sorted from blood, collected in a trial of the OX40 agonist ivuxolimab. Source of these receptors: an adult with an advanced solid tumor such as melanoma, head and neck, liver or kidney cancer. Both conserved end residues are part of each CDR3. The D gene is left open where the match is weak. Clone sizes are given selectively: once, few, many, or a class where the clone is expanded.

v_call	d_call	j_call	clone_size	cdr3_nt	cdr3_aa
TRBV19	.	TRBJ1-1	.	TGTGCCAGTAGTGGGGGATTGAACACTGAAGCTTTCTTT	CASSGGLNTEAFF
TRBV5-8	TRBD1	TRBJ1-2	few	TGTGCCAGCAGCCCCGAGAGACAGGGTCGTGGCTACACCTTC	CASSPERQGRGYTF
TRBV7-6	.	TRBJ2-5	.	TGTGCCAGCAGCTTAGGGGGGTCTCTCGAGACCCAGTACTTC	CASSLGGSLETQYF
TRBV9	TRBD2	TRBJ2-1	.	TGTGCCAGCGGATCTAGCGGGAGTGGGAATGAGCAGTTCTTC	CASGSSGSGNEQFF
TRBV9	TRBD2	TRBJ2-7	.	TGTGCCAGCAGCGTAGGGAGCGGGACCTACGAGCAGTACTTC	CASSVGSGTYEQYF
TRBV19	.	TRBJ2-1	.	TGTGCCAGTAGTATATTAGCGGCCTCCTACAATGAGCAGTTCTTC	CASSILAASYNEQFF
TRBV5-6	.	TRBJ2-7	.	TGTGCCAGCAGCTTGAGTCTCGCCGAATACGAGCAGTACTTC	CASSLSLAEYEQYF
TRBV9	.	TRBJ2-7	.	TGTGCCAGCAGCGTGTCTAGCAGGAGCCACGAGCAGTACTTC	CASSVSSRSHEQYF
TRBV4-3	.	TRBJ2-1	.	TGCGCCAGCAGCCAAGGATTTGGGAGAGACAATGAGCAGTTCTTC	CASSQGFGRDNEQFF
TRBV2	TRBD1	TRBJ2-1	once	TGTGCCAGCAGTATAGGGGGCTACGAGCAGTTCTTC	CASSIGGYEQFF
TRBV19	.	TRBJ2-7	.	TGTGCCAGTAGTATAAGTCTGGCAGGGGAGACCTACGAGCAGTACTTC	CASSISLAGETYEQYF
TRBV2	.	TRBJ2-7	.	TGTGCCAGCAGTGAGGCGGCGGGAACCTACGAGCAGTACTTC	CASSEAAGTYEQYF
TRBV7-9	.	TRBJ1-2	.	TGTGCCAGCATGTCGCGGAGTGCAGGGGCCTACACCTTC	CASMSRSAGAYTF
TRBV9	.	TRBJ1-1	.	TGTGCCAGCAGCGTAGGTAATTTGAACACTGAAGCTTTCTTT	CASSVGNLNTEAFF
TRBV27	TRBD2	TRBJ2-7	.	TGTGCCAGCAGTCCCGGGACTAGCGGGAGATACGAGCAGTACTTC	CASSPGTSGRYEQYF
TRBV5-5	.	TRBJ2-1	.	TGTGCCAGCAGCCCTCTCCATGAGCAGTTCTTC	CASSPLHEQFF
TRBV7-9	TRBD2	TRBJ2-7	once	TGTGCCAGCAGCTTGGGGGGAGGGCCCTACGAGCAGTACTTC	CASSLGGGPYEQYF
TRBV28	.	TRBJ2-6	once	TGTGCCAGCAGTTTATTAGGAGACTCTGGGGCCAACGTCCTGACTTTC	CASSLLGDSGANVLTF
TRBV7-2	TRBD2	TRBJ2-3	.	TGTGCCAGCAGCTATTTAGCGGGAGGTGTTAGCACAGATACGCAGTATTTT	CASSYLAGGVSTDTQYF
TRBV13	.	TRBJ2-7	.	TGTGCCAGCAGCTTCTCAGGGGCAGGCGAGCAGTACTTC	CASSFSGAGEQYF
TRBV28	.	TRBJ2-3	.	TGTGCCAGCAGTTTGACGGGACCGGGCACAGATACGCAGTATTTT	CASSLTGPGTDTQYF
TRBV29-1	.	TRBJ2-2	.	TGCAGCGTTGAAGGTCCGAGTCCGAACACCGGGGAGCTGTTTTTT	CSVEGPSPNTGELFF
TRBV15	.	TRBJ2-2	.	TGTGCCACCAGAGCGCTCACCGGGGAGCTGTTTTTT	CATRALTGELFF
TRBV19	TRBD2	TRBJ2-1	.	TGTGCCAGCGGGACTAGCGGACGATACAATGAGCAGTTCTTC	CASGTSGRYNEQFF
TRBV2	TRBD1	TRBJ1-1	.	TGTGCCAGCAGTGAAACCTACAGGGGACGAACAGTTGAAGCTTTCTTT	CASSETYRGRTVEAFF
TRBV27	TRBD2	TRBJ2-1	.	TGTGCCAGCAGTTTACGACCTCCCAGGACTAGGTCCTACAATGAGCAGTTCTTC	CASSLRPPRTRSYNEQFF
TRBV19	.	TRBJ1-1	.	TGTGCCAGTAGCAAGCCCTCGGGCGTGAACACTGAAGCTTTCTTT	CASSKPSGVNTEAFF
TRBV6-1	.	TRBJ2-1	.	TGTGCCAGCAGTGTTACCGAGCTAGAACCGGGCAGGGAAGAATACAATGAGCAGTTCTTC	CASSVTELEPGREEYNEQFF
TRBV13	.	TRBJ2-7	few	TGTGCCAGCAGCTCTAGAAGGGACGAGCAGTACTTC	CASSSRRDEQYF
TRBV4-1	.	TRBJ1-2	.	TGCGCCAGCAGCCAAGGAGCCGGGTTAGCTAACTATGGCTACACCTTC	CASSQGAGLANYGYTF
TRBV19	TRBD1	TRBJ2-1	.	TGTGCCAGCCTACCCTCATTGGACAGGGGTCAGGAAGGGCAGTTCTTC	CASLPSLDRGQEGQFF
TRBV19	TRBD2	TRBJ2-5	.	TGTGCCAGTAGCACTAGCGGTTACATAGAGACCCAGTACTTC	CASSTSGYIETQYF
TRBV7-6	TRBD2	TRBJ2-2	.	TGTGCCAGCAGCCTCGGGACTAGCGGGAGCGGGGAGCTGTTTTTT	CASSLGTSGSGELFF
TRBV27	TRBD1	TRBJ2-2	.	TGTGCCAGCAGTATGATGCCGGGACAGGGGTTGAACGGGGAGCTGTTTTTT	CASSMMPGQGLNGELFF
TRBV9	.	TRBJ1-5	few	TGTGCCAGCAGCCCCCGGGACAGCAATCAGCCCCAGCATTTT	CASSPRDSNQPQHF
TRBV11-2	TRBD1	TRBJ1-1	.	TGTGCCAGCAGGGCTCGGGACAGGTCCATGAACACTGAAGCTTTCTTT	CASRARDRSMNTEAFF
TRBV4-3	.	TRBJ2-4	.	TGCGCCAGCAGCCAAGATCTCGCTGTAGCCAAAAACATTCAGTACTTC	CASSQDLAVAKNIQYF
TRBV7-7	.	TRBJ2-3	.	TGTGCTAGCAGCCCGCTAAGGAGAAAAGATACGCAGTATTTT	CASSPLRRKDTQYF
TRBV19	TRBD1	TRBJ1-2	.	TGTGCCAGTAGTACTTCGACAGGGGGGAACTATGGCTACACCTTC	CASSTSTGGNYGYTF
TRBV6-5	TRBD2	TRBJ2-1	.	TGTGCCAGCAGTACCGGGACTAGTAAACCCAATGAGCAGTTCTTC	CASSTGTSKPNEQFF
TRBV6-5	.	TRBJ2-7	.	TGTGCCAGCAGTTACGAGGGCTCCTACGAGCAGTACTTC	CASSYEGSYEQYF
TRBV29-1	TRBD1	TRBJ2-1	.	TGCAGCGTTACAGGGGGCGACATCAATGAGCAGTTCTTC	CSVTGGDINEQFF
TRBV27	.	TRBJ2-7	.	TGTGCCAGCAGCATCGGGTACGAGCAGTACTTC	CASSIGYEQYF
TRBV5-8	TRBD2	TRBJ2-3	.	TGTGCCAGCAGATACAGGACTAGCGGGGCCTTTGCGGATACGCAGTATTTT	CASRYRTSGAFADTQYF
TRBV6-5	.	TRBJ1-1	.	TGTGCCAGCAGTTACCGGGACACGCCAATGAACACTGAAGCTTTCTTT	CASSYRDTPMNTEAFF
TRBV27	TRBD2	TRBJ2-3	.	TGTGCCAGCAGTTTTTGGCTAGCGGGAGCCATAGATACGCAGTATTTT	CASSFWLAGAIDTQYF
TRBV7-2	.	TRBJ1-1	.	TGTGCCAGCGCTGGAGGGTACACTGAAGCTTTCTTT	CASAGGYTEAFF
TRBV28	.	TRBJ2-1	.	TGTGCCAGCAGTTTAAACCCCAGTGAGGATGGGTATGAGCAGTTCTTC	CASSLNPSEDGYEQFF
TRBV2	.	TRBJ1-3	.	TGTGCCAGCAATGAGAATTCCCACTCTGGAAACACCATATATTTT	CASNENSHSGNTIYF
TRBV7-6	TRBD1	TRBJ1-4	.	TGTGCCAGCAGCTTAGGGCCAGGGGGAGGTTCGAGAACTAATGAAAAACTGTTTTTT	CASSLGPGGGSRTNEKLFF
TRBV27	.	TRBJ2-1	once	TGTGCCAGCGGCATCGGTATCGACAATGAGCAGTTCTTC	CASGIGIDNEQFF
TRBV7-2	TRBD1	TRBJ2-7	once	TGTGCCAGCAGCTTGGGACAGAACTACGAGCAGTACTTC	CASSLGQNYEQYF
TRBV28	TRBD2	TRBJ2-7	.	TGTGCCAGCAGCGTCCTAGCGGCCAATACCTACGAGCAGTACTTC	CASSVLAANTYEQYF
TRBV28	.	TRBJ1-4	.	TGTGCCAGCAGTTTGTTTGGGGCGGATGAAAAACTGTTTTTT	CASSLFGADEKLFF
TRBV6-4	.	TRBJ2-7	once	TGTGCCAGCAGTGACTCGATGGGGGCCTACGAGCAGTACTTC	CASSDSMGAYEQYF
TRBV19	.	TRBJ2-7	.	TGTGCCAGTAGTCTAACAGGGATTCCCAACGAGCAGTACTTC	CASSLTGIPNEQYF
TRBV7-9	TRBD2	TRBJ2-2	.	TGTGCCAGCAGCCCAACTAACATAGCGGGAGAAACCGGGGAGCTGTTTTTT	CASSPTNIAGETGELFF